A selection of T cell receptor beta chains follows, all from one sample in a study of vaccination and CD4 T cells after COVID-19. Their target antigens are unknown. TCRdb analysed the PCR reads with MiXCR anew, one entry per CDR3 protein. The sample carries thousands of distinct CDR3 sequences, around 23% recorded once. Sample: cultured CD4+ T cells from blood. The receptors here all came from a human donor with COVID-19. The CDR3 runs from the conserved cysteine through the conserved F or W. A D gene is named only where the DNA matches it firmly. Size values are once, few and many counts, or a class for expanded clones, and some rows have none.

d_gene: NA
v_gene: TRBV28
j_gene: TRBJ2-1
abundance: NA
CDR3aa: CAIGATGSSYNEQFF
CDR3nt: TGTGCCATCGGGGCTACAGGGAGCTCCTACAATGAGCAGTTCTTC

d_gene: TRBD1
v_gene: TRBV7-2
j_gene: TRBJ2-2
abundance: NA
CDR3aa: CASSLVENRGHGELFF
CDR3nt: TGTGCCAGCAGCTTAGTTGAGAACAGGGGTCACGGGGAGCTGTTTTTT

d_gene: TRBD1
v_gene: TRBV20-1
j_gene: TRBJ1-2
abundance: NA
CDR3aa: CSARAARQGGWYGYTF
CDR3nt: TGCAGTGCTAGAGCCGCTCGACAGGGGGGGTGGTATGGCTACACCTTC

d_gene: NA
v_gene: TRBV11-3
j_gene: TRBJ2-7
abundance: few
CDR3aa: CASSLSTFDSSYEQYF
CDR3nt: TGTGCCAGCAGCTTATCTACCTTTGATTCCTCCTACGAGCAGTACTTC

d_gene: TRBD1
v_gene: TRBV6-1
j_gene: TRBJ2-2
abundance: few
CDR3aa: CAIWGDLGQGSRNTGELFF
CDR3nt: TGTGCCATCTGGGGGGATCTGGGACAGGGGAGCCGGAACACCGGGGAGCTGTTTTTT

d_gene: NA
v_gene: TRBV5-6
j_gene: TRBJ1-6
abundance: NA
CDR3aa: CASSLVESSYNSPLHF
CDR3nt: TGTGCCAGCAGCTTGGTGGAAAGCTCCTATAATTCACCCCTCCACTTT

d_gene: NA
v_gene: TRBV19
j_gene: TRBJ2-5
abundance: NA
CDR3aa: CATSRGRVETQYF
CDR3nt: TGTGCCACATCCAGGGGACGAGTGGAGACCCAGTACTTC

d_gene: NA
v_gene: TRBV12-3/TRBV12-4
j_gene: TRBJ1-1
abundance: NA
CDR3aa: CASSFARRMNTEAFF
CDR3nt: TGTGCCAGCAGTTTCGCCCGTAGAATGAACACTGAAGCTTTCTTT

d_gene: NA
v_gene: TRBV6-1
j_gene: TRBJ2-4
abundance: NA
CDR3aa: CASRRTEDSLGKNIQYF
CDR3nt: TGTGCCAGCAGGCGGACAGAGGACTCGCTGGGCAAAAACATTCAGTACTTC

d_gene: TRBD2
v_gene: TRBV24-1
j_gene: TRBJ2-1
abundance: once
CDR3aa: CATSVSGTNNEQFF
CDR3nt: TGTGCCACCAGTGTTAGCGGGACTAACAATGAGCAGTTCTTC

d_gene: NA
v_gene: TRBV27
j_gene: TRBJ1-5
abundance: few
CDR3aa: CASSPRDTPGQPQHF
CDR3nt: TGTGCCAGCAGTCCCCGGGACACCCCCGGGCAGCCCCAGCATTTT